The rows below give T cell receptor beta chains drawn from one sample of a study of T cells in Graves' hyperthyroidism and ophthalmopathy. TCRdb redid the calling of the multiplex PCR reads with MiXCR, one entry per CDR3 protein. Of around 400,000 distinct CDR3 sequences detected, around 13% appear once; the ten largest clones hold around 9.2%. The source material was blood. These receptors came from a woman younger than 30 with Graves' hyperthyroidism. CDR3s include the opening cysteine and the closing phenylalanine or tryptophan. Fields, in order: D gene, clone size, J gene, V gene, CDR3 DNA, CDR3 protein. D genes are given only for firm matches. The listing skips clone size in some rows; elsewhere it reads once, few, many or a size class.

>TRBD1|many|TRBJ1-4|TRBV20-1
TGCAGTGCTAGAGATGGGGCAGGGGGTGCAACTAATGAAAAACTGTTTTTT
CSARDGAGGATNEKLFF
>.|many|TRBJ1-2|TRBV6-2/TRBV6-3
TGTGCCCGCAAGACAGGTTGGTTGGACGGCTACACCTTC
CARKTGWLDGYTF
>.|.|TRBJ2-7|TRBV18
TGTGCCAGCTCACCGAACAGAGACTACGAGCAGTACTTC
CASSPNRDYEQYF
>.|many|TRBJ1-4|TRBV12-3/TRBV12-4
TGTGCCAGCAGTTTCCAGGTGGAGGAAAAACTGTTTTTT
CASSFQVEEKLFF
>.|many|TRBJ1-2|TRBV27
TGTGCCAGCAGTTTGACAGCTAACTATGGCTACACCTTC
CASSLTANYGYTF
>.|many|TRBJ2-5|TRBV20-1
TGCAGTGCTGCCCGGGGGGAGACCCAGTACTTC
CSAARGETQYF
>.|few|TRBJ2-1|TRBV5-1
TGCGCCGGCAGGAGGTCAGCCGTAAGCTCCTACAATGAGCAGTTCTTC
CAGRRSAVSSYNEQFF
>TRBD1|few|TRBJ1-5|TRBV4-2
TGTGCCAGCAGCCATAGCGACAGGGTCGATCAGCCCCAGCATTTT
CASSHSDRVDQPQHF
>TRBD1|many|TRBJ1-5|TRBV27
TGTGCCAGCAGTCCGAGGGACAGGATGAGGGATCAGCCCCAGCATTTT
CASSPRDRMRDQPQHF
>.|.|TRBJ2-7|TRBV4-1
TGCGCCAGCAGCCAAGATGGGGGGACAGCCAGACTCGTTGACGAGCAGTACTTC
CASSQDGGTARLVDEQYF
>TRBD1|many|TRBJ1-2|TRBV7-9
TGTGCCAGCAGCTTTACAGGGGGCGCCCATGGCTACACCTTC
CASSFTGGAHGYTF
>.|few|TRBJ2-7|TRBV28
TGTGCCAGCAGTTTACAGGGATCTCCCTACGAGCAGTACTTC
CASSLQGSPYEQYF
>TRBD1|few|TRBJ2-1|TRBV6-7
TGTGCCAACCGGGGGACAGGGGTCAATGAGCAGTTCTTC
CANRGTGVNEQFF
>.|many|TRBJ1-2|TRBV7-2
TGTGCCAGCAGCTTAGGGGGGGTCGGCTACACCTTC
CASSLGGVGYTF
>.|many|TRBJ1-1|TRBV11-3
TGTGCCAGCAGCTTAACGGGACCGCTGAGATTGAACACTGAAGCTTTCTTT
CASSLTGPLRLNTEAFF
>.|.|TRBJ2-5|TRBV15
TGTGCCACCAGCCGTGACCAAGGGTGGACCCAGTACTTC
CATSRDQGWTQYF
>.|once|TRBJ2-1|TRBV7-9
TGTGCCAGCAGCCTTACCGGGACTGGAACCTACAATGAGCAGTTCTTC
CASSLTGTGTYNEQFF
>.|.|TRBJ1-1|TRBV18
TGTGCCAGCTCACCCTTTATGGGCAGGGGCCTGCTAGGCTCTGAAGCTTTCTTT
CASSPFMGRGLLGSEAFF
>.|.|TRBJ2-1|TRBV20-1
TGCAGTGCAAGGGCGGTCTATGAGCAGTTCTTC
CSARAVYEQFF
>.|few|TRBJ1-1|TRBV9
TGTGCCAGCAGCGTAGAAGGGGTTGGGGGGCTGTCGAACACTGAAGCTTTCTTT
CASSVEGVGGLSNTEAFF
>TRBD1|.|TRBJ1-4|TRBV20-1
TGCAGTGCTAGACCAACAGGGGGGACTAATGAAAAACTGTTTTTT
CSARPTGGTNEKLFF
>.|many|TRBJ2-5|TRBV6-1
TGTGCCAGCAGTACCGCCGGTGCCGGACGCAGGGTGCAAGAGACCCAGTACTTC
CASSTAGAGRRVQETQYF
>.|few|TRBJ2-5|TRBV20-1
TGCAGTGCTAGTGTGGCTCACGATTACCAAGAGACCCAGTACTTC
CSASVAHDYQETQYF
>TRBD2|many|TRBJ2-1|TRBV9
TGTGCCAGCAGCCGCGGGGGGCTGGGGTCCAATGAGCAGTTCTTC
CASSRGGLGSNEQFF
>.|many|TRBJ1-1|TRBV27
TGTGCCAGCAGCAACCCCGACAAGAACACTGAAGCTTTCTTT
CASSNPDKNTEAFF
>.|many|TRBJ2-5|TRBV7-9
TGTGCCAGCAGGAACGGGATGCAAGAGACCCAGTACTTC
CASRNGMQETQYF
>TRBD2|many|TRBJ2-1|TRBV9
TGTGCCAGCAGCGTAGCCAGCGGGGGTGCCTACAATGAGCAGTTCTTC
CASSVASGGAYNEQFF
>TRBD2|many|TRBJ2-3|TRBV2
TGTGCCAGCACTGGACTAGCGGGGGATGTGGGTACGCAGTATTTT
CASTGLAGDVGTQYF
>TRBD2|many|TRBJ2-7|TRBV9
TGTGCCAGCAGCGTAGAGCCAGCGGGAGGGCCCTACGAGCAGTACTTC
CASSVEPAGGPYEQYF
>TRBD1|many|TRBJ1-5|TRBV20-1
TGCAGTGCTAGACTAACAGGGGTGAGTCAGCCCCAGCATTTT
CSARLTGVSQPQHF
>.|many|TRBJ1-5|TRBV2
TGTGCCAGCAGTGATTCAGTGTTGAGCCAGCCCCAGCATTTT
CASSDSVLSQPQHF
>.|.|TRBJ2-3|TRBV5-1
TGCGCCAGCAGCTTGGAAGCGGTCGGGGATACGCAGTATTTT
CASSLEAVGDTQYF
>TRBD1|.|TRBJ2-7|TRBV5-1
TGCGCCAGCAGCTTGAGACAGGGCGACGGCTACGAGCAGTACTTC
CASSLRQGDGYEQYF
>.|many|TRBJ1-4|TRBV20-1
TGCAGTGCTAGAGACCAGGACAGAAGTAATGAAAAACTGTTTTTT
CSARDQDRSNEKLFF
>TRBD1|.|TRBJ1-1|TRBV27
TGTGCCAGCAGTTTACCCAGCCATCCGGGACAGGGGGACACTGAAGCTTTCTTT
CASSLPSHPGQGDTEAFF
>.|many|TRBJ1-1|TRBV19
TGTGCCAGTAGTATAGGGGAGAAAACTGAAGCTTTCTTT
CASSIGEKTEAFF
>TRBD2|many|TRBJ2-7|TRBV29-1
TGCAGCGTTGAACTGCCGGGGGGCGAGCAGTACTTC
CSVELPGGEQYF
>.|many|TRBJ2-7|TRBV14
TGTGCCAGCAGCCAAAACGGTATTGGGACTTCCTACGAGCAGTACTTC
CASSQNGIGTSYEQYF
>.|many|TRBJ2-3|TRBV15
TGTGCCACCAGCAACCCCTCCGGGACAGATACGCAGTATTTT
CATSNPSGTDTQYF
>TRBD2|many|TRBJ2-1|TRBV24-1
TGTGCCACCAGTGACCCTCCAGCGGGAGAGGATGAGCAGTTCTTC
CATSDPPAGEDEQFF
>TRBD2|few|TRBJ2-4|TRBV4-2
TGTGCCAGCAGCCACCTAGCGGGAGGCGACTTAATAAACATTCAGTACTTC
CASSHLAGGDLINIQYF
>TRBD2|.|TRBJ2-1|TRBV28
TGTGCCAGCAGTTTGCCCGGACTAGCGGGAGTGAAGTTCTTC
CASSLPGLAGVKFF
>.|many|TRBJ2-7|TRBV7-8
TGTGCCAGCACCCTACCTTTAAGAACTCGCCGGTCGAGCGAGCAGTACTTC
CASTLPLRTRRSSEQYF
>.|.|TRBJ1-2|TRBV7-9
TGTGCCAGCAGCTTAGGGGGGGAAGCTAACTATGGCTACACCTTC
CASSLGGEANYGYTF
>.|few|TRBJ2-1|TRBV20-1
TGCAGTGCCGAGAGGGGTGAGCAGTTCTTC
CSAERGEQFF
>.|many|TRBJ1-2|TRBV28
TGTGCCAGCAGTCGGGACGGCGGCTGGGATGGCTACACCTTC
CASSRDGGWDGYTF
>.|many|TRBJ2-1|TRBV12-3/TRBV12-4
TGTGCCAGCAGTTTTGGGAGTGTAGTGGACAATGAGCAGTTCTTC
CASSFGSVVDNEQFF
>.|many|TRBJ1-5|TRBV11-2
TGTGCCAGCAGCTTACGCTCCTCGACAGCTGTTAATCAGCCCCAGCATTTT
CASSLRSSTAVNQPQHF
>.|.|TRBJ1-6|TRBV9
TGTGCCAGCAGCGTAGTTGACAAACTGGATTCACCCCCCCACTTT
CASSVVDKLDSPPHF
>.|.|TRBJ2-7|TRBV27
TGTGCCAGCAGTTTAAGTCTAGGATCCTACGAGCAGTACTTC
CASSLSLGSYEQYF
>TRBD1|many|TRBJ1-5|TRBV11-2
TGTGCCAGCAGCAGGACAGGAGGCAATCAGCCCCAGCATTTT
CASSRTGGNQPQHF
>.|many|TRBJ2-4|TRBV11-2
TGTGCCAGCAGCTTAGAATCTAGCGTCCCCATTCAGTACTTC
CASSLESSVPIQYF
>TRBD2|many|TRBJ2-1|TRBV20-1
TGCAGTGCCGCAGGAGGATTTGGGCGGGGGACCTACAATGAGCAGTTCTTC
CSAAGGFGRGTYNEQFF
>.|many|TRBJ1-1|TRBV10-2
TGCGCCAGCAGTGAGGAGGGGAACAAGAACACTGAAGCTTTCTTT
CASSEEGNKNTEAFF
>TRBD1|many|TRBJ2-1|TRBV20-1
TGCAGTGCTAACCGGGACAGCTCCTACAATGAGCAGTTCTTC
CSANRDSSYNEQFF